This T cell receptor (beta chain) came from a study of beta chain features in type 1 diabetes. Study-wide findings and caveats: Patients showed naive, central memory and Treg TCRB repertoires that appeared more similar than those of healthy donors. A potential influence of HLA type upon TCRB rearrangement remained unresolved herein.

All sorted populations exceeded 98% purity. The authors reverse transcribed all of the isolated RNA, so sequencing captured expressed TCRB transcripts. Clones were read by immunoSEQ multiplex PCR, and TCRdb kept only the in-frame ones, dropping some. The sample shows about 220,000 clones, about 11% of them seen only once. Of note for this clone: Its antigen is unknown.

Input material: central memory CD4+ T cells from blood. The clonotype originates from a man in his late teens or twenties in good health.

The CDR3, as DNA: TGTGCCAGCAGTGCGGGACTAGCGGGAGTGGTCGAGCAGTACTTC. Its protein is CASSAGLAGVVEQYF. The chain carries TRBV6-1 and TRBJ2-7; TRBD2 aligns across 14 bases. The junction had 5 bases not matched to a gene; V was cut back by 4 bases and J by 6 bases. The CDR3 contains 15 residues. Germline assignment: CDR1 MNHNS and CDR2 SASEGT.